Below are 28 T cell receptor beta chains sequenced from a single sample in a study of blood T cell repertoires in COVID-19. Profiled with immunoSEQ multiplex PCR; TCRdb holds only in-frame clones, not every one. The sample holds roughly 150,000 clones, 65% to 90% seen once. The sequenced material came from peripheral blood. The receptors here all came from a man between 45 and 60 years old with acute or convalescent COVID-19.

The chain has TRBV9 and TRBJ2-3, with 8 positions matching TRBD2. The length of the CDR3 is 14 residues. The trim removed 4 bases at V and 2 bases at J, leaving 3 bases unmatched. Looked up from germline, CDR1 is SGDLS and CDR2 is YYNGEE. CDR3 sequence: CASSPGGATDTQYF. The CDR3 nucleotides read TGTGCCAGCAGCCCCGGGGGGGCCACAGATACGCAGTATTTT. Full variable domain (rest looked up from reference TRBV9 and TRBJ2-3): DSGVTQTPKHLITATGQRVTLRCSPRSGDLSVYWYQQSLDQGLQFLIQYYNGEERAKGNILERFSAQQFPDLHSELNLSSLELGDSALYFCASSPGGATDTQYFGPGTRLTVL.

In the case of this clone: This CDR3 is also generated by other DNA sequences in the sample. The chain couples TRBV6-5 to TRBJ1-3; the D is unclear. This CDR3 has 14 residues. Trimming stripped 0 bases from V and 2 bases from J, with 5 bases between. Germline CDR1 is MNHEY and CDR2 is SVGAGI. The CDR3 reads CASSYSGAGNTIYF. CDR3 coding DNA: TGTGCCAGCAGTTACTCGGGAGCTGGAAACACCATATATTTT.

The V gene is TRBV7-2, the J gene TRBJ1-1; D unresolved. Trimming removed 3 bases at V and 4 bases at J, with 9 bases between. The germline gives CDR1 SGHTA, CDR2 FQGNSA. This CDR3 contains 13 residues. The CDR3 reads CASSFRVATEAFF. CDR3 DNA: TGTGCCAGCAGCTTTCGGGTGGCCACTGAAGCTTTCTTT. Supplemented by reference TRBV7-2 and TRBJ1-1, the full variable domain reads GAGVSQSPSNKVTEKGKDVELRCDPISGHTALYWYRQSLGQGLEFLIYFQGNSAPDKSGLPSDRFSAERTGGSVSTLTIQRTQQEDSAVYLCASSFRVATEAFFGQGTRLTVV.

This chain connects TRBV5-4 to TRBJ1-1; possibly TRBD1 for D (5 bases). CDR1 SGHNT and CDR2 YYREEE come from the germline V gene (reference sequence). Between the trimmed V and J ends, which lost 4 bases and 4 bases, there was a span of 14 bases. CDR3 length equals 14 residues. The CDR3 DNA reads as TGTGCCAGCAGCCCATTAGGGCAGGGCACTGAAGCTTTCTTT. It specifies CASSPLGQGTEAFF.

In this sample, this clone turned up a few times. The chain employs TRBV12-3 or TRBV12-4 and TRBJ1-1; 7 nucleotides align to TRBD1. CDR3 length: 13 residues. V lost 2 bases and J lost 3; bases outside the gene matches: 0. The CDR3 region has the DNA TGTGCCAGCAGTTTAACAGGGGACACTGAAGCTTTCTTT. As protein: CASSLTGDTEAFF.

The chain recombines TRBV13 with TRBJ1-1; no clear D. Deletions cut 5 bases from V and 3 bases from J, with 10 bases between. There are 13 residues in the CDR3. Germline-derived CDR1 and CDR2 are PRHDT and FYEKMQ (reference sequence). The CDR3, as DNA: TGTGCCAGCAGCATATACAGAGACACTGAAGCTTTCTTT. This sequence encodes CASSIYRDTEAFF.

The chain recombines TRBV9 with TRBJ1-2; possible D gene TRBD1, 5 bases. Deletions cut 6 bases from V and 5 bases from J, with 32 bases between. The CDR3 length is 19 residues. Germline assignment: CDR1 SGDLS and CDR2 YYNGEE. The CDR3 nucleotides read TGTGCCAGCAACGCCCCGGTAGGTGACAGATCAAGCGGGGATTATGGCTACACCTTC. Translation: CASNAPVGDRSSGDYGYTF.

This clone was recorded once. V gene TRBV14 combines with J gene TRBJ1-1; D is unclear. The CDR3 is 13 residues long. CDR1 is SGHDN and CDR2 is FVKESK in the germline V gene. Trimming took 5 bases from V and 2 from J, leaving 9 bases between them. CDR3 nucleotide sequence: TGTGCCAGCAGCTCCTCGTTTAACACTGAAGCTTTCTTT. Its protein product is CASSSSFNTEAFF.

The chain uses TRBV18 and TRBJ1-2; perhaps TRBD1 as D (5 bases). The CDR3 totals 17 residues. V was cut by 2 bases and J by 6 bases, with 22 bases left in between. Germline CDR1 KGHSH, CDR2 LQKENI. The CDR3 nucleotides are TGTGCCAGCTCACCAGACTTAGGGGCGGTGGAATCCAATGGCTACACCTTC. Translated: CASSPDLGAVESNGYTF.

The chain combines TRBV24-1 with TRBJ1-4, with a possible D match to TRBD1 (6 bases). Germline V gives CDR1 KGHDR, CDR2 SFDVKD. The CDR3 loop spans 15 amino acids. V lost 3 bases and J 4 bases, leaving 11 bases between the germline ends. CDR3: CATSDTTGFNEKLFF. The CDR3 DNA sequence: TGTGCCACCAGTGATACGACAGGCTTTAATGAAAAACTGTTTTTT.

This chain joins TRBV7-9 and TRBJ1-2; no clear D. CDR3 size: 16 residues. Germline CDR1 reads SEHNR; CDR2 reads FQNEAQ (reference sequence). Between the trimmed V and J ends, which lost 10 bases and 3 bases, there was a span of 24 bases. CDR3 in DNA: TGTGCCACCCCGAACCTAAGTCCCTCTCGTCACTATGGCTACACCTTC. Its protein is CATPNLSPSRHYGYTF.

The V gene is TRBV5-4, the J gene TRBJ2-3; 8 bases fit TRBD2. This CDR3 comprises 13 residues. CDR1 is SGHNT and CDR2 is YYREEE in the germline V gene (reference sequence). The CDR3 sequence: CAYRGGFTDTQYF. In nucleotides, the CDR3 is TGTGCTTATCGGGGGGGCTTCACAGATACGCAGTATTTT.

This clone was recorded once. V and J are TRBV5-1 and TRBJ1-2; tentatively, D is TRBD1 (6 bases). This CDR3 comprises 13 residues. CDR1 and CDR2 from the germline V gene are SGHRS and YFSETQ. The ends were cut back, 4 bases at V and 9 bases at J, with 16 bases in the middle. The CDR3 DNA follows: TGCGCCAGCAGCCCGGGACATGCGGCGAGCTACACCTTC. Its protein is CASSPGHAASYTF.

The chain uses TRBV7-6 and TRBJ2-3, with unresolved D. This CDR3 has 12 amino acids. V shed 5 bases and J shed 4 bases, with 7 bases lying between them. Germline V CDR1 and CDR2: SGHVS, FNYEAQ. The CDR3 DNA sequence: TGTGCCAGCAGCCCTCGGGCAGATACGCAGTATTTT. Amino acids: CASSPRADTQYF.

The rearrangement links TRBV11-2 to TRBJ2-7, with 7 bases fitting TRBD1. The CDR3 consists of 15 residues. Germline assignment: CDR1 SGHAT and CDR2 FQNNGV. V shed 5 bases and J 4 bases; nucleotides not matched to a gene: 11. The CDR3: CASSETGQSYYEQYF. The CDR3 DNA sequence: TGTGCCAGCAGCGAAACGGGACAGTCCTATTACGAGCAGTACTTC.

V is TRBV5-1 and J is TRBJ1-1; 7 bases are shared with TRBD1. The CDR3 has 12 amino acids. With 5 bases clipped from V and 12 bases from J, the junction kept 10 bases outside the gene matches. Germline assignment: CDR1 SGHRS and CDR2 YFSETQ. CDR3 region: CASSLDRASSFF. CDR3 DNA: TGCGCCAGCAGTTTAGACAGGGCCTCGTCTTTCTTT.

The chain recombines TRBV11-3 with TRBJ2-5, with 7 nucleotides matching TRBD1. V was pared by 3 bases and J by 4 bases, with 8 bases of the junction left unmatched. This CDR3 is built from 15 residues. Germline CDR1 is SGHNT and CDR2 is YENEEA. CDR3: CASSLKGGWAETQYF. CDR3 nucleotide sequence: TGTGCCAGCAGCTTGAAAGGGGGCTGGGCAGAGACCCAGTACTTC.

J is TRBJ1-3 and V is TRBV10-3; 8 bases are shared with TRBD1. The CDR3 has 13 residues. The germline V gene encodes CDR1 ENHRY and CDR2 SYGVKD. V lost 4 bases, J lost 8 bases, and 4 bases stayed unmatched. CDR3: CAISGQGLDTIYF. In DNA form, the CDR3 reads TGTGCCATCAGTGGACAGGGGTTGGACACCATATATTTT.

This chain connects TRBV12-5 to TRBJ2-5, with 12 bases matching TRBD1. Losses at the gene ends were 0 bases for V and 1 base for J; bases not matched to a gene: 6. The CDR3 extends over 18 amino acids. The V gene's germline CDR1 is LGHNT and CDR2 FRNRAP. The CDR3 coding sequence is TGTGCTAGTGGTTTGGTACCCAAGGGACAGGGGGCCCAAGAGACCCAGTACTTC. Translated, it gives CASGLVPKGQGAQETQYF.

The rearrangement links TRBV6-6 to TRBJ2-3, with D unresolved. V lost 4 bases and J lost 0, with 2 bases in between. This CDR3 has 12 residues. Germline V gene data show CDR1 as MNHNY and CDR2 as SVGAGI (reference sequence). CDR3 DNA: TGTGCCAGCAGTTCTAGCACAGATACGCAGTATTTT. Its translation: CASSSSTDTQYF.

The table lists this clone with a count of one. The genes are TRBV10-3 and TRBJ2-3; TRBD2 might be the D (7 bases). The germline gives CDR1 ENHRY, CDR2 SYGVKD. The CDR3 length is 14 residues. Trimming took 7 bases from V and 6 from J, leaving 17 bases between them. This chain's CDR3 is CAIKGGGALDTQYF. CDR3 DNA: TGTGCCATCAAAGGAGGGGGGGCTCTTGATACGCAGTATTTT.

J is TRBJ2-5 and V is TRBV2, with D possibly matching TRBD2 (5 bases). The CDR3 runs 19 residues. Germline-derived CDR1 and CDR2 are SNHLY and FYNNEI. The V and J ends lost 2 bases and 9 bases respectively, with 31 bases between them. In DNA, the CDR3 is TGTGCCAGCAGTGAAACTTGGAGGACCGGGTTTGGTACTAGTAGGGCCCAGTACTTC. This gives the protein CASSETWRTGFGTSRAQYF.

This clone was detected a few times. This chain joins TRBV28 and TRBJ2-1; 11 bases line up with TRBD2. Trimming removed 0 bases from V and 7 bases from J; junction bases left unmatched: 2. Germline V gene lookup returns CDR1 MDHEN and CDR2 SYDVKM. This CDR3 is 15 amino acids long. CDR3 in DNA: TGTGCCAGCAGTTTATGGGCTAGCGGGAGGAATGAGCAGTTCTTC. Amino acid sequence: CASSLWASGRNEQFF.

This chain uses TRBV18 with TRBJ1-1; D is unclear. Germline-derived CDR1 and CDR2 are KGHSH and LQKENI. CDR3 length equals 15 residues. V was cut by 0 bases and J by 1 base, with 9 bases left in between. CDR3: CASSPPNTWNTEAFF. DNA for the CDR3: TGTGCCAGCTCACCACCCAACACCTGGAACACTGAAGCTTTCTTT.

The chain combines TRBV6-5 with TRBJ2-7; 8 bases match TRBD1. Germline loops: CDR1 MNHEY, CDR2 SVGAGI. This CDR3 comprises 13 residues. Trimming removed 6 bases from V and 7 bases from J; junction bases left unmatched: 8. CDR3: CASSGTGGNEQYF. CDR3 bases: TGTGCCAGCAGCGGCACAGGGGGTAATGAGCAGTACTTC.

This clone was seen a handful of times. V usage is TRBV30 and J usage is TRBJ1-6; TRBD1 might be the D (6 bases). Trimming took off 3 bases at V and 6 bases at J, with 12 bases between the two ends. CDR1 and CDR2 from the germline V gene are GTSNPN and SVGIG (reference sequence). There are 14 residues in the CDR3. CDR3: CAWSTGFRNSPLHF. CDR3 sequence (DNA): TGTGCCTGGAGCACAGGGTTTCGTAATTCACCCCTCCACTTT.

In DNA form, the CDR3 reads TGTGCCAGCACTGGGACTAGCGGGGTCCAAGAGACCCAGTACTTC. This codes for CASTGTSGVQETQYF. This sequence joins TRBV6-5 and TRBJ2-5, with TRBD2 identical over 13 bases. The CDR3 length is 15 residues. Per germline, CDR1 MNHEY and CDR2 SVGAGI. The trim removed 7 bases at V and 1 base at J, leaving 3 bases unmatched.

The V and J genes are TRBV5-8 and TRBJ2-5; TRBD1 matches at 7 bases. With V trimmed by 3 bases and J by 4 bases, 3 bases remained unmatched. CDR1 is SGHTS, CDR2 YDEGEE, per germline. The CDR3 is made up of 13 amino acids. The CDR3 DNA follows: TGTGCCAGCAGCTGGCCAGGGGGAGAGACCCAGTACTTC. This sequence encodes CASSWPGGETQYF.